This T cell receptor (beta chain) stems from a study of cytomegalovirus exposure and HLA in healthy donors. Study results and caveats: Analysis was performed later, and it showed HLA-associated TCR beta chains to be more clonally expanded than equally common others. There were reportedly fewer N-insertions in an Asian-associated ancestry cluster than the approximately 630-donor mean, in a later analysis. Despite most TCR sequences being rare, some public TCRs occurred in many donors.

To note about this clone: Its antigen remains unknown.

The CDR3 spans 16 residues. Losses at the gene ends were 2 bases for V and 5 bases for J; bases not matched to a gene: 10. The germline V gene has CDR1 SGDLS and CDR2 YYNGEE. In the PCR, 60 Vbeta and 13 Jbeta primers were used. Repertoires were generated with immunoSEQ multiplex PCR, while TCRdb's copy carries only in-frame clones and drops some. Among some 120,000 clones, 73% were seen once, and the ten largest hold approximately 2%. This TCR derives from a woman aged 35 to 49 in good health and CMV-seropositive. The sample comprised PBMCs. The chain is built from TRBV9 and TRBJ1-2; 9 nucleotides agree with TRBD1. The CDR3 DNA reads TGTGCCAGCAGCGTTACCACAGGGGGCGCGAATTATGGCTACACCTTC. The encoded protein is CASSVTTGGANYGYTF.